This T cell receptor beta chain was sequenced in a study of blood T cell repertoires in COVID-19. Study summary: Acute-phase and convalescent COVID-19 samples originated in the United States, Italy and Spain. PBMCs, B-cell-depleted T cells, or T cells were the source of the cDNA or gDNA that made up the material.

Only in-frame clones appear in the TCRdb table, and some are missing; sequencing was by immunoSEQ multiplex PCR. The data show about 180,000 clones, around 80% seen once. Germline-derived CDR1 and CDR2 are WSHSY and SAAADI. The CDR3 is made up of 15 amino acids. V was cut by 4 bases and J by 7 bases, with 16 bases left in between. This clone was counted at least ten times. V and J are TRBV10-2 and TRBJ2-2, with D perhaps TRBD1 (6 bases). This receptor was identified in a man between 50 and 59 years old who had recovered from COVID-19. Specimen: PBMCs or T cells enriched from blood (not recorded which). CDR3 nucleotide sequence: TGCGCCAGCAGTGGGCGACTGGGGGCCGGCGGGGAGCTGTTTTTT. Translating it yields CASSGRLGAGGELFF.